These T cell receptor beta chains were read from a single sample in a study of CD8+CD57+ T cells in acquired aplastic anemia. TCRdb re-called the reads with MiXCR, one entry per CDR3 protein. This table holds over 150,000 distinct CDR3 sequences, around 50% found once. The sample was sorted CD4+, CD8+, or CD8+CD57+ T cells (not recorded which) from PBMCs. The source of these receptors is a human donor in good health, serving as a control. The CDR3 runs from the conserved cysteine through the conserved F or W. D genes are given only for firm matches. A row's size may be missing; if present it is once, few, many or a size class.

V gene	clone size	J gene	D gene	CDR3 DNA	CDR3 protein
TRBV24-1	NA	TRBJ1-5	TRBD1	TGTGCCACCAGTGATTCCGGGACAGGGGTGGGGAGCAATCAGCCCCAGCATTTT	CATSDSGTGVGSNQPQHF
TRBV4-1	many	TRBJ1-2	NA	TGCGCCAGCAGCCAGCCCGCCTTTTCGGGAGGCTACACCTTC	CASSQPAFSGGYTF
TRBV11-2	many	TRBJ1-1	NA	TGTGCCAGCAGCTTCCAGGTGACGAACACTGAAGCTTTCTTT	CASSFQVTNTEAFF
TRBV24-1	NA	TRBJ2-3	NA	TGTGCCACCAGTGGGGTTGGGTCCACCCTCACAGATACGCAGTATTTT	CATSGVGSTLTDTQYF
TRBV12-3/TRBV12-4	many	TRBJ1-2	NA	TGTGCCAGCAGTTTTTGGAACTATGGCTACACCTTC	CASSFWNYGYTF
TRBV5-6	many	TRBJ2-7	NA	TGTGCCAGCAGCTTGGCAGGGGTAAGAAACGAGCAGTACTTC	CASSLAGVRNEQYF
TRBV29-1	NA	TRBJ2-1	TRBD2	TGCAGCGTTGACGGGGGGACGGCCAATGAGCAGTTCTTC	CSVDGGTANEQFF
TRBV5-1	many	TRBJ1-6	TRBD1	TGCGCCAGCAGCTTGGGAGGGGGCTATTCACCCCTCCACTTT	CASSLGGGYSPLHF
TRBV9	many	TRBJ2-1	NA	TGTGCCAGCAGCGTAGCTTCGGTGAACTCCTACAATGAGCAGTTCTTC	CASSVASVNSYNEQFF
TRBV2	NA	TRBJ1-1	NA	TGTGCCAGCAGTGACCGGGACATGAACACTGAAGCTTTCTTT	CASSDRDMNTEAFF
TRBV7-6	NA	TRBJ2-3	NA	TGTGCCAGCAGCTTAGCTCTTGGACAGACCCTTAGCACAGATACGCAGTATTTT	CASSLALGQTLSTDTQYF
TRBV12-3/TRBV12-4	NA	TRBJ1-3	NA	TGTGCCAGCAGTTTCGGAAACACCATATATTTT	CASSFGNTIYF
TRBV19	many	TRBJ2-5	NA	TGTGCCAGTAGTATCAGGTACCGCCAAGAGACCCAGTACTTC	CASSIRYRQETQYF
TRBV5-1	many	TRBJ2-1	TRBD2	TGCGCCAGCAGCGCCCTTGGGGGACTAGCGGGGGTGGGTGAGCAGTTCTTC	CASSALGGLAGVGEQFF
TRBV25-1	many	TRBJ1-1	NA	TGTGCCAGCAGTGAATATATGGGGAGTGCTGAAGCTTTCTTT	CASSEYMGSAEAFF
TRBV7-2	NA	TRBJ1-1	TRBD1	TGTGCCAGCAGCTTAGGGACAGGGGGGGCTGAAGCTTTCTTT	CASSLGTGGAEAFF
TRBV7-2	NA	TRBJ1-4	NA	TGTGCCAGCAGCTCCGGGGGGAATGAAAAACTGTTTTTT	CASSSGGNEKLFF
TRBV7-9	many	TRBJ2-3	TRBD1	TGTGCCAGCAGCTTTCGACAGGGTGGCACAGATACGCAGTATTTT	CASSFRQGGTDTQYF
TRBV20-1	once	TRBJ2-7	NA	TGCAGTGCCCAAGCCAGGGGGGAGAGGTCCTACGAGCAGTACTTC	CSAQARGERSYEQYF
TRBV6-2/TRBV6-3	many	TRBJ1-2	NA	TGTGCCAGCAATCCGGATGGGCGGGCCTATGGCTACACCTTC	CASNPDGRAYGYTF
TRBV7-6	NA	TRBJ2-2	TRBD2	TGTGCCAGCAGCTTAGGGGGCGGGGGAACCGGGGAGCTGTTTTTT	CASSLGGGGTGELFF
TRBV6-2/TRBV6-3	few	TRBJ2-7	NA	TGTGCCAGCAGTTACAGAAGTTCTCGGGGCGAGCAGTACTTC	CASSYRSSRGEQYF
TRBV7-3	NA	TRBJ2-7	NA	TGCGCCAGCAGCTCGACGGGGAACAAGGCCTACGAGCAGTACTTC	CASSSTGNKAYEQYF
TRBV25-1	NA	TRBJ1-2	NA	TGTGCCAGCAGCTCCTCCGGGGGGCTTGGGTATGGCTACACCTTC	CASSSSGGLGYGYTF
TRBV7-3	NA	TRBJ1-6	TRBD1	TGTGCCAGCAGCAGGACAGGGGCCGGGTCACCCCTCCACTTT	CASSRTGAGSPLHF
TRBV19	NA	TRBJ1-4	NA	TGTGCCAGTAGTGTCAGGGAAAAACTGTTTTTT	CASSVREKLFF
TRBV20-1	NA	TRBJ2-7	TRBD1	TGCAGTGCTAGAGATTTAAGGACAGGGACCTACGAGCAGTACTTC	CSARDLRTGTYEQYF
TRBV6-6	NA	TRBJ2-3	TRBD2	TGTGCCAGCAGTTATCGGCGGGGGAACACAGATACGCAGTATTTT	CASSYRRGNTDTQYF
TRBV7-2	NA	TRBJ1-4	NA	TGTGCCAGCAGCTTAGAACCTGGGAGGAGTGAAAAACTGTTTTTT	CASSLEPGRSEKLFF
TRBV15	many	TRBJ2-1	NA	TGTGCCACCAGCAGAGATTTCGTCCCGGGGAGAGACAATGAGCAGTTCTTC	CATSRDFVPGRDNEQFF
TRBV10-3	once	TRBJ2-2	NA	TGTGCCATCAGTGGACACCCAAGTACCGGGGAGCTGTTTTTT	CAISGHPSTGELFF
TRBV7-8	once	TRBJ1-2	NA	TGTGCCAGCAGCTACCAGGACACGTCCTATGGCTACACCTTC	CASSYQDTSYGYTF
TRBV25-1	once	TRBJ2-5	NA	TGTGCCAGCAGCTTGGGGACCGCACATCCGGCCCAGTACTTC	CASSLGTAHPAQYF
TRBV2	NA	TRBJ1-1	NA	TGTGCCAGCAGTGATCGGGCAGGGGTCAGTGAAGCTTTCTTT	CASSDRAGVSEAFF
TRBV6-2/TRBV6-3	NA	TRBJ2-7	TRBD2	TGTGCCCGTCGACTAGCGGGGGGAAACAAGCAGTACTTC	CARRLAGGNKQYF
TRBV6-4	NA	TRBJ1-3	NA	TGTGCCAGCAATGCAGGGCCGGGAAACACCATATATTTT	CASNAGPGNTIYF
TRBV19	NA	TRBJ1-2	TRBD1	TGTGCCAGTAGTACGGGACAGGGTACCTATGGCTACACCTTC	CASSTGQGTYGYTF
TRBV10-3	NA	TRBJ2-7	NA	TGTGCCATCAGTGACAGCCTGCCAGCCTACGAGCAGTACTTC	CAISDSLPAYEQYF
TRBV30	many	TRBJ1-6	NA	TGTGCCTGGAGTCTCGGCAGCTCCTATAATTCACCCCTCCACTTT	CAWSLGSSYNSPLHF
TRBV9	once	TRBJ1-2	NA	TGTGCCAGCAGCGTAGCTCAGGGACCCTATGGCTACACCTTC	CASSVAQGPYGYTF
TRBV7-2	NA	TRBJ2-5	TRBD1	TGTGCCAGCAGCTTAACAGGGGCCACTACTCAAGAGACCCAGTACTTC	CASSLTGATTQETQYF
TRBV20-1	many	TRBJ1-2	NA	TGCAGTGCTGGGACCGCGATCTATGGCTACACCTTC	CSAGTAIYGYTF
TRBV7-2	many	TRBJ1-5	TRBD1	TGTGCCAGCAGCTTAGGGCGACAGGGGAGCTGGCCCCAGCATTTT	CASSLGRQGSWPQHF
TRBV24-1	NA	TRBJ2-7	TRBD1	TGTGCCACCAGTGGGGGACAGGGGGCCGCAAAATACGAGCAGTACTTC	CATSGGQGAAKYEQYF
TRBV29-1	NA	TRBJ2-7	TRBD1	TGCAGGGCGAGGGACAGCGACTCCTACGAGCAGTACTTC	CRARDSDSYEQYF
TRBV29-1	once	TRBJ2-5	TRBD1	TGCAGCGGGAAGACAGGGCAAGAGACCCAGTACTTC	CSGKTGQETQYF
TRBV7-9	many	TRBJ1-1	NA	TGTGCCAGCAGCCCCTGGGACACTGAAGCTTTCTTT	CASSPWDTEAFF
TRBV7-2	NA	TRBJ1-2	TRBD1	TGTGCCAGCAGCTCAGCCCCGGGACAGGGGTATGGCTACACCTTC	CASSSAPGQGYGYTF
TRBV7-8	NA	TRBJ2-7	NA	TGTGCCAGCGGGACTGAGTACGAGCAGTACTTC	CASGTEYEQYF
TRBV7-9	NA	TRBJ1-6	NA	TGTGCCAGCAGAAATACAGGGAGTTCACCCCTCCACTTT	CASRNTGSSPLHF
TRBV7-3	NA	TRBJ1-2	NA	TGTGCCAGCAGCTTCAGTGGACTAGCGGGGGCGAACGGCTACACCTTC	CASSFSGLAGANGYTF